A single sample is the source of the 20 T cell receptor beta chains below, sequenced in a study of metastatic and nonmetastatic thyroid tumors. MiXCR was used by TCRdb to re-call the PCR reads. The sample lists several thousand clones, about 32% occurring once. All patients reached thyroid surgery having received no treatment beforehand. Material for sequencing was tumor tissue. These receptors were collected from a female donor with papillary thyroid cancer or a benign thyroid nodule (not recorded which). Some clones in this sample may be carry-over from other donors' samples.

A remark on this clone: Relative to the germline gene, one junction end is altered; a read error may explain this. CDR3 nucleotides: TGCAGTTCGAAAACCTCCCATAACTATGGCTACACCTTT. As protein: CSSKTSHNYGYTF. The J gene is TRBJ1-2, the V gene TRBV20-1; D unresolved. CDR1 and CDR2 from the germline V gene are DFQATT and SNEGSKA (reference sequence). The CDR3 is 13 amino acids.

The V gene is TRBV5-6, the J gene TRBJ2-3, with D possibly matching TRBD2 (7 bases). Trimming pared 1 base from V and 2 bases from J, leaving 17 bases between. The CDR3 sequence is 17 residues long. The germline V gene encodes CDR1 SGHDT and CDR2 YYEEEE. CDR3 amino acids: CASSLPGGGGLTDTQYF. The CDR3 nucleotides are TGTGCCAGCAGCTTGCCCGGGGGAGGGGGGCTCACAGATACGCAGTATTTT.

The rearrangement links TRBV6-6 to TRBJ1-2; no reliable D call. V lost 0 bases and J lost 6, with 14 bases in between. From germline, CDR1 is MNHNY and CDR2 SVGAGI (reference sequence). The CDR3 has 15 residues. The CDR3 DNA reads TGTGCCAGCAGTTACTCGAAGGTGGGAGCTAATGGCTACACCTTC. Protein sequence: CASSYSKVGANGYTF.

By proportion, this clone is medium-sized. The gene calls are TRBV12-3 or TRBV12-4 and TRBJ2-7; no firm D call. V lost 5 bases and J 1 base, leaving 9 bases between the germline ends. The CDR3 runs to 13 residues. The chain's CDR3 is CASSVAASYEQYF. DNA for the CDR3: TGTGCCAGCAGTGTCGCGGCGTCCTACGAGCAGTACTTC.

This sequence joins TRBV7-9 and TRBJ1-1; D is undetermined. The CDR3 runs 15 residues. Trimming pared 5 bases from V and 2 bases from J, leaving 15 bases between. Germline V gene sequence: CDR1 SEHNR, CDR2 FQNEAQ (reference sequence). The CDR3 DNA is TGTGCCAGCAGCCCCCCTCTGCTCTCCAACACTGAAGCTTTCTTT. Its protein is CASSPPLLSNTEAFF.

This chain joins TRBV18 and TRBJ1-5; D is unclear. Between the trimmed V and J ends, which lost 5 bases and 2 bases, there was a span of 13 bases. This CDR3 spans 15 amino acids. The germline V gene encodes CDR1 KGHSH and CDR2 LQKENI. Here the CDR3 DNA reads TGTGCCAGCTCATCTCACATAGTAGGCAATCAGCCCCAGCATTTT. Translation gives CASSSHIVGNQPQHF. Full variable domain (missing parts from reference TRBV18 and TRBJ1-5): NAGVMQNPRHLVRRRGQEARLRCSPMKGHSHVYWYRQLPEEGLKFMVYLQKENIIDESGMPKERFSAEFPKEGPSILRIQQVVRGDSAAYFCASSSHIVGNQPQHFGDGTRLSIL.

This clone is termed medium-sized. The rearrangement links TRBV20-1 to TRBJ1-2; D remains unclear. The CDR3 length is 16 residues. In germline, CDR1 is DFQATT, CDR2 SNEGSKA (reference sequence). Trimming stripped 0 bases from V and 4 bases from J, with 18 bases between. CDR3 bases: TGCAGTGCTAGAGAAAATTCGGGATACCTGAGCTATGGCTACACCTTC. It is translated as CSARENSGYLSYGYTF.

This clone has at least ten counts. The same CDR3 arises from other DNA sequences in this sample as well. This chain joins TRBV9 and TRBJ2-2; D unresolved. Germline V gives CDR1 SGDLS, CDR2 YYNGEE. The CDR3 runs to 13 residues. Trimming shortened V by 4 bases and J by 7 bases, and 11 bases separated the two germline ends. CDR3 in DNA: TGTGCCAGCAGCCTCATATCTGGCGGGGAGCTGTTTTTT. Protein sequence: CASSLISGGELFF.

V usage is TRBV11-2 and J usage is TRBJ2-3; D is perhaps TRBD1 (5 bases). CDR3 length equals 14 residues. Germline V gives CDR1 SGHAT, CDR2 FQNNGV. The V end lost 5 bases, the J end lost 6 bases, and 15 bases lay between the germline ends. CDR3 nucleotide sequence: TGTGCCAGCAGCCGCCTTGGGGCCTTGGATACGCAGTATTTT. Translation gives CASSRLGALDTQYF. The variable domain in full, with the rest retrieved from reference TRBV11-2 and TRBJ2-3, is EAGVAQSPRYKIIEKRQSVAFWCNPISGHATLYWYQQILGQGPKLLIQFQNNGVVDDSQLPKDRFSAERLKGVDSTLKIQPAKLEDSAVYLCASSRLGALDTQYFGPGTRLTVL.

This clone is classed as medium-sized. This chain connects TRBV20-1 to TRBJ2-3, with D tentatively TRBD1 (6 bases). The CDR3 has 15 residues. CDR1 DFQATT and CDR2 SNEGSKA come from the germline V gene (reference sequence). The V end lost 7 bases, the J end lost 0 bases, and 17 bases lay between the germline ends. CDR3 DNA: TGCAGTGAAAGGGGGACATATCCTAGCACAGATACGCAGTATTTT. Translating it yields CSERGTYPSTDTQYF.

The rearrangement joins TRBV19 to TRBJ1-1; TRBD1 is a possible D gene (5 bases). V was cut by 5 bases and J by 4 bases, with 14 bases left in between. CDR1 is LNHDA, CDR2 SQIVND, per germline (reference sequence). This CDR3 is built from 14 residues. The DNA of the CDR3 is TGTGCCAGTAGTGTGACAGCAACGGGCACTGAAGCTTTCTTT. Translating it yields CASSVTATGTEAFF. Supplemented by reference TRBV19 and TRBJ1-1, the full variable domain reads DGGITQSPKYLFRKEGQNVTLSCEQNLNHDAMYWYRQDPGQGLRLIYYSQIVNDFQKGDIAEGYSVSREKKESFPLTVTSAQKNPTAFYLCASSVTATGTEAFFGQGTRLTVV.

This chain joins TRBV6-5 and TRBJ2-6; D gene ambiguous. This CDR3 has 13 residues. Trimming cost V 0 bases and J 8 bases, with 5 bases left between them. Germline V gene data show CDR1 as MNHEY and CDR2 as SVGAGI. DNA for the CDR3: TGTGCCAGCAGTTACTCAGGGCCCAACGTCCTGACTTTC. It encodes CASSYSGPNVLTF.

This clone is medium-sized within its sample. The V and J genes are TRBV2 and TRBJ2-1, with 12 positions matching TRBD1. CDR1 and CDR2 from the germline V gene are SNHLY and FYNNEI. This CDR3 contains 14 residues. J was trimmed by 9 bases and V by 6 bases; bases with no gene match: 6. The CDR3 loop is CASSSGQGASEQFF. CDR3 DNA sequence: TGTGCCAGCAGCTCGGGACAGGGGGCGAGTGAGCAGTTCTTC.

This chain links TRBV6-1 with TRBJ2-2; 9 nucleotides agree with TRBD1. V was clipped by 6 bases and J by 3 bases; unmatched bases: 2. Germline V gene lookup returns CDR1 MNHNS and CDR2 SASEGT. The CDR3 extends over 14 amino acids. In nucleotides, the CDR3 is TGTGCCAGCAGGGGACAGGGTGACACCGGGGAGCTGTTTTTT. Its translation is CASRGQGDTGELFF.

By share, this clone ranks as medium-sized. V is TRBV7-2 and J is TRBJ1-1, with 7 bases identical to TRBD1. The V segment lost 5 bases and the J segment 13 bases; nucleotides outside the gene matches: 16. From germline, CDR1 is SGHTA and CDR2 FQGNSA. The CDR3 consists of 14 residues. CDR3 residues: CASSPTQDRLYGFF. The CDR3 region has the DNA TGTGCCAGCAGCCCGACCCAGGACAGGTTATATGGTTTCTTT. Together with reference TRBV7-2 and TRBJ1-1, the CDR3 gives the full variable domain: GAGVSQSPSNKVTEKGKDVELRCDPISGHTALYWYRQSLGQGLEFLIYFQGNSAPDKSGLPSDRFSAERTGGSVSTLTIQRTQQEDSAVYLCASSPTQDRLYGFFGQGTRLTVV.

Only a few counts were recorded for this clone. V usage is TRBV28 and J usage is TRBJ1-5, with D possibly being TRBD1 (5 bases). Trimming left V 2 bases short and J 2 bases short, with 10 bases between. The CDR3 length is 15 residues. Germline V CDR1 and CDR2: MDHEN, SYDVKM. CDR3 protein: CASSLAGGGNQPQHF. CDR3 DNA: TGTGCCAGCAGTTTAGCGGGGGGAGGCAATCAGCCCCAGCATTTT.

This clone showed up many times. This sample includes further DNA sequences coding for the same CDR3. The chain links TRBV20-1 to TRBJ2-7; 7 positions match TRBD1. V shed 6 bases and J 0 bases; nucleotides not matched to a gene: 5. The CDR3 has 13 residues. In germline, CDR1 is DFQATT, CDR2 SNEGSKA (reference sequence). The CDR3 sequence: CSARTGYSYEQYF. The CDR3 region has the DNA TGCAGTGCCCGGACAGGTTACTCCTACGAGCAGTACTTC.

The V and J genes are TRBV18 and TRBJ1-6, with unresolved D. The germline gives CDR1 KGHSH, CDR2 LQKENI. The CDR3 is made up of 12 amino acids. V lost 3 bases and J 3 bases, leaving 0 bases between the germline ends. CDR3 in DNA: TGTGCCAGCTCACCCTATAATTCACCCCTCCACTTT. It encodes CASSPYNSPLHF.

By proportion, this clone is medium-sized (0.01 to 0.1%). V gene TRBV28 combines with J gene TRBJ1-2; no clear D. The V gene lost 6 bases and the J gene lost 7 bases, with 21 bases spanning the gap. Germline values: CDR1 MDHEN, CDR2 SYDVKM. CDR3 size: 15 residues. The CDR3 sequence: CASSEPGEAARGYTF. In nucleotides, the CDR3 is TGTGCCAGCAGCGAACCCGGGGAGGCGGCGCGTGGCTACACCTTC.

As regards this clone: One end of the junction varies from germline; a read error may be responsible. V is TRBV7-7 and J is TRBJ2-2; D is undetermined. Per germline, CDR1 SSHAT and CDR2 FNYEAQ (reference sequence). There are 14 residues in the CDR3. The CDR3 coding sequence is TGTGCTAGCAGCCCCAAGGGTTACACCGGGGAGCTGTTTTTT. Translated: CASSPKGYTGELFF. Combining the CDR3 with reference TRBV7-7 and TRBJ2-2 gives the whole variable domain GAGVSQSPRYKVTKRGQDVTLRCDPISSHATLYWYQQALGQGPEFLTYFNYEAQPDKSGLPSDRFSAERPEGSISTLTIQRTEQRDSAMYRCASSPKGYTGELFFGEGSRLTVL.